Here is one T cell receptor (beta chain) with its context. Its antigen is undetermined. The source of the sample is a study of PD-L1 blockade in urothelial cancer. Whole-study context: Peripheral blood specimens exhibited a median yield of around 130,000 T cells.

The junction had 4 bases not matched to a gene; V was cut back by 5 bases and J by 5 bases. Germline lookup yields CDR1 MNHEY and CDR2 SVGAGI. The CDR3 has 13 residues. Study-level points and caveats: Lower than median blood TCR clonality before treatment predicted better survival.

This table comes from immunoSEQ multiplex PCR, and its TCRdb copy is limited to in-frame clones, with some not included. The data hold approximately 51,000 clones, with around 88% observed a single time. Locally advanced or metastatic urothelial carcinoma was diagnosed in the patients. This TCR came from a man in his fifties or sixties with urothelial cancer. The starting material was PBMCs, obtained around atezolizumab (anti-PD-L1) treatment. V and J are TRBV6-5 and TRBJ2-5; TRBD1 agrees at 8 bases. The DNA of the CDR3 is TGTGCCAGCAGTCGAAACAGGGGGGAGACCCAGTACTTC. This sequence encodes CASSRNRGETQYF.